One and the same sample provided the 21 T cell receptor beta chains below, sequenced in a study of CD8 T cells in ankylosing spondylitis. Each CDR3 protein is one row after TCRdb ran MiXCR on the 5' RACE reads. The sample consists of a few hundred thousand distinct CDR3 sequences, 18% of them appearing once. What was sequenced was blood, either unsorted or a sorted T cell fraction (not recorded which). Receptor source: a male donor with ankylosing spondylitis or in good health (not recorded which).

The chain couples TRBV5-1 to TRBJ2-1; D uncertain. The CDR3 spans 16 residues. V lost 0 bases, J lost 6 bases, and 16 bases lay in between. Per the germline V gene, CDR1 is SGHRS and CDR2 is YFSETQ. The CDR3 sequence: CASSLAPGVRRNEQFF. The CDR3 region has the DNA TGCGCCAGCAGCTTGGCCCCAGGAGTTAGGCGCAATGAGCAGTTCTTC.

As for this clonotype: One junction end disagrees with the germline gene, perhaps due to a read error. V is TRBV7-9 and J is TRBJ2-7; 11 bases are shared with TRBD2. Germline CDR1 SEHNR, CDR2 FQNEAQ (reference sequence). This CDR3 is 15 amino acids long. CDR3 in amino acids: CASSAGTSGPGEQYF. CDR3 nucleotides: TGTGCCAGCAGCGCGGGGACTAGCGGCCCGGGGGAGCAGTACTTT.

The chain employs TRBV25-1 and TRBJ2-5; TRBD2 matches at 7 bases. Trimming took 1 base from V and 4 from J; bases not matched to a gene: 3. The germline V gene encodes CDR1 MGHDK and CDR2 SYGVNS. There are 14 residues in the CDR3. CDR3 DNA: TGTGCCAGCAGTGAATGGGGAGGGGTAGAGACCCAGTACTTC. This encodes CASSEWGGVETQYF.

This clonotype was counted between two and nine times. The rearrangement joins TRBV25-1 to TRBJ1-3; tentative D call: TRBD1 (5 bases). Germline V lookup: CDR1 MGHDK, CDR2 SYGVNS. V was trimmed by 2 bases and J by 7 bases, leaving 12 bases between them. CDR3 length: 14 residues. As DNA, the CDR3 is TGTGCCAGCAGTGAAACTAAGGGGAGTAACACCATATATTTT. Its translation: CASSETKGSNTIYF.

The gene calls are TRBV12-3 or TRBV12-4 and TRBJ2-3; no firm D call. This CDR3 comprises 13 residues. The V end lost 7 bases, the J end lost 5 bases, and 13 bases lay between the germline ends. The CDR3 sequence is CASTLGEGDTQYF. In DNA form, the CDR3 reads TGTGCCAGCACCTTGGGTGAAGGAGATACGCAGTATTTT.

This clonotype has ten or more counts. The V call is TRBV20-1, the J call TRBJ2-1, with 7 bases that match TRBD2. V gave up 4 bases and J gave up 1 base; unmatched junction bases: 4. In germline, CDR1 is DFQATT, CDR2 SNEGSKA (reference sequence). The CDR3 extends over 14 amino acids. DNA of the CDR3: TGCAGTGCTACGGACGGGAGGTCCTACAATGAGCAGTTCTTC. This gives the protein CSATDGRSYNEQFF.

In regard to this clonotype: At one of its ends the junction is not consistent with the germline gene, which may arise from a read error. The CDR3 DNA reads as TGTGTCAGCAGTTTTTCTGCAAATGAGCAGTTCTTC. This sequence encodes CVSSFSANEQFF. The gene calls are TRBV12-3 or TRBV12-4 and TRBJ2-1; D is unresolved. The CDR3 is made up of 12 amino acids.

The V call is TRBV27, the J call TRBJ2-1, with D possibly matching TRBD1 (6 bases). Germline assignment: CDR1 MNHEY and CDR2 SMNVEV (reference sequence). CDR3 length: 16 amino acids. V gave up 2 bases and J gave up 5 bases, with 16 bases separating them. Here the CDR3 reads CASSLVVQGPHNEQFF. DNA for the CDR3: TGTGCCAGCAGTTTAGTGGTCCAGGGGCCCCACAATGAGCAGTTCTTC.

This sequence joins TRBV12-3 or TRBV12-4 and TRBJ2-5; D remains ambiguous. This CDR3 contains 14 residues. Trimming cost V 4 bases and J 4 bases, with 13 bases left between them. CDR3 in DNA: TGTGCCAGCAGTTCTCGAGGTTGGGGAGAGACCCAGTACTTC. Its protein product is CASSSRGWGETQYF.

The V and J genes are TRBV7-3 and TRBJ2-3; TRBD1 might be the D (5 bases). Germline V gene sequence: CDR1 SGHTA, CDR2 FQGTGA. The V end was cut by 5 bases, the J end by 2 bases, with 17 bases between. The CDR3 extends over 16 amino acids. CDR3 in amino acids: CASSRRVAPSTDTQYF. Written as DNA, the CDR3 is TGTGCCAGCAGCCGCAGGGTAGCACCCTCCACAGATACGCAGTATTTT. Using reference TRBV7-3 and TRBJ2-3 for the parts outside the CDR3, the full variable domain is GAGVSQTPSNKVTEKGKYVELRCDPISGHTALYWYRQSLGQGPEFLIYFQGTGAADDSGLPNDRFFAVRPEGSVSTLKIQRTERGDSAVYLCASSRRVAPSTDTQYFGPGTRLTVL.

Here the CDR3 DNA reads TGCGCCAGCAGTGAGGGAGGGACTAACACTGAAGCTTTCTTT. Protein sequence: CASSEGGTNTEAFF. The chain has TRBV10-1 and TRBJ1-1, with TRBD1 as a possible D gene (5 bases). V gave up 2 bases and J gave up 2 bases, with 9 bases separating them. CDR3 length equals 14 residues. The V gene's germline CDR1 is WNHNN and CDR2 SYGVQD (reference sequence).

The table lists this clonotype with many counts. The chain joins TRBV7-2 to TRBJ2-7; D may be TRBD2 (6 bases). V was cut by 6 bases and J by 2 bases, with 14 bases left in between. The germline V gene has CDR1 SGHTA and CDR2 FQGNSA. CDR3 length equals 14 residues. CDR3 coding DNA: TGTGCCAGCAGTCTTAGCGGTTGGACCTACGAGCAGTACTTC. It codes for CASSLSGWTYEQYF.

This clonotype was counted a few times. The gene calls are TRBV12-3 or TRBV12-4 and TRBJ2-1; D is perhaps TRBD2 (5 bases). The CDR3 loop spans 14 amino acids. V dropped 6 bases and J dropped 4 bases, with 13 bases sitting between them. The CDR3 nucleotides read TGTGCCAGCAGCGGACCGGAGGCGTACAATGAGCAGTTCTTC. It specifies CASSGPEAYNEQFF.

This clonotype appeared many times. CDR3 sequence reads: CASSLTGSLYGYTF. CDR3 DNA: TGCGCCAGCAGCCTCACAGGGTCCCTCTATGGCTACACCTTC. The V call is TRBV5-1, the J call TRBJ1-2; possibly TRBD1 for D (6 bases). The CDR3 contains 14 residues. The germline gives CDR1 SGHRS, CDR2 YFSETQ. The V and J ends lost 4 bases and 4 bases respectively, with 14 bases between them.

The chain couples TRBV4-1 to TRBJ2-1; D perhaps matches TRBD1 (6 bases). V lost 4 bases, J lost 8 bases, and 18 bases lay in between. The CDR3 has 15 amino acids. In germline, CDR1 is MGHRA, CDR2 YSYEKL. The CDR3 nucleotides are TGCGCCAGCAGCCCCCAACAGGGTTACCCCGATGAGCAGTTCTTC. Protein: CASSPQQGYPDEQFF.

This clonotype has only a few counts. The CDR3 region is CASSPLGSNEQFF. Written as DNA, the CDR3 is TGTGCCAGCAGCCCCCTCGGGAGCAATGAGCAGTTCTTC. V usage is TRBV5-6 and J usage is TRBJ2-1; D is perhaps TRBD2 (6 bases). CDR1 is SGHDT and CDR2 is YYEEEE in the germline V gene. CDR3 length: 13 residues. V lost 4 bases to trimming and J lost 6 bases, with 11 bases between them. The entire variable domain, with the rest obtained from reference TRBV5-6 and TRBJ2-1, is as follows: DAGVTQSPTHLIKTRGQQVTLRCSPKSGHDTVSWYQQALGQGPQFIFQYYEEEERQRGNFPDRFSGHQFPNYSSELNVNALLLGDSALYLCASSPLGSNEQFFGPGTRLTVL.

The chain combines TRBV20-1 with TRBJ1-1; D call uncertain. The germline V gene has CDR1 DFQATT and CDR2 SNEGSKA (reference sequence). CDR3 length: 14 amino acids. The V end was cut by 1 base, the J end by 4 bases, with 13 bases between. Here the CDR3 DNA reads TGCAGTGCTAGAGGCCCAGGACTAGGCACTGAAGCTTTCTTT. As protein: CSARGPGLGTEAFF.

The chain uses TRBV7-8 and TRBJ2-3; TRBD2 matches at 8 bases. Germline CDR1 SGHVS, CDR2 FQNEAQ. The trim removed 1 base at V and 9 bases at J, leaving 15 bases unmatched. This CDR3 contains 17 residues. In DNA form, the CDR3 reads TGTGCCAGCAGCTTAGGGGTAGCGGGGAAAAAAAGGGGGACGCAGTATTTT. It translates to CASSLGVAGKKRGTQYF.

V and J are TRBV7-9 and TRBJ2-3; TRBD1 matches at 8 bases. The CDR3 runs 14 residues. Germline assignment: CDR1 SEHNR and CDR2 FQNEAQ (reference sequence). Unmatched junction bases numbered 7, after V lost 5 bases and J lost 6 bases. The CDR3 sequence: CASSKPTGEDTQYF. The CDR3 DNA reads TGTGCCAGCAGCAAACCGACAGGGGAGGATACGCAGTATTTT.

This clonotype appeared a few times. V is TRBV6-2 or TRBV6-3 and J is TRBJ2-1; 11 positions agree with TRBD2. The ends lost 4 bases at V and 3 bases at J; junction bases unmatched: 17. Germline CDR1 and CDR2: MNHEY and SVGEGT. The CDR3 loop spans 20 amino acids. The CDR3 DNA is TGTGCCAGCAGTTCGAAAGGACTAGCGGGTTCCTTTCTCGGCTACAATGAGCAGTTCTTC. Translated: CASSSKGLAGSFLGYNEQFF.

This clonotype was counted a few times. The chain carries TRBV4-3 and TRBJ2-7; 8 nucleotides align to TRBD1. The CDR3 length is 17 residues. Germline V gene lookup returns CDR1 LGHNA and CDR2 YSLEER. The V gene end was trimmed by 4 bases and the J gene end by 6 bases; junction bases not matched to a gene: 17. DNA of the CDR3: TGCGCCAGCAGCCGCATATCAGGGGGCCAGGGATTAAGCGAGCAGTACTTC. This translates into CASSRISGGQGLSEQYF.